These T cell receptor beta chains were read from a single sample in a study of cytomegalovirus exposure and HLA in healthy donors. The protocol was immunoSEQ multiplex PCR, while the TCRdb copy is restricted to in-frame clones and leaves out a portion. The sample includes about 220,000 clones, 70% to 90% of them seen just once. The sequencing input was PBMCs. The receptors were sampled from a woman aged 18 to 35 in good health and CMV-seronegative. Each CDR3 is given with its conserved first and last residue. The D gene is left open where the match is weak. Clone size is not always given. Where it is, it says once, few, many or a class for expanded clones.

DNA: TGTGCCAGCAGTTTAATTGGCGCAGGGGTCTACGAGCAGTACTTC; CDR3: CASSLIGAGVYEQYF; V: TRBV28; J: TRBJ2-7; size: few; D: -
DNA: TGCGGAGATGGGGGGAAGTACGAGCAGTACTTC; CDR3: CGDGGKYEQYF; V: TRBV28; J: TRBJ2-7; size: few; D: -
DNA: TGTGCCAGCAGCCCTAGCGGGAACCACGAGCAGTACTTC; CDR3: CASSPSGNHEQYF; V: TRBV6-5; J: TRBJ2-7; size: -; D: TRBD2
DNA: TGTGCCTGGAGGGTAGGGGGCAAACTGTTTTTT; CDR3: CAWRVGGKLFF; V: TRBV30; J: TRBJ1-4; size: -; D: TRBD1
DNA: TGTGCCAGCGGATGCCGGGACAGGGTGGGTGAGCAGCCCCAGCATTTT; CDR3: CASGCRDRVGEQPQHF; V: TRBV14; J: TRBJ1-5; size: -; D: TRBD1
DNA: TGTGCCAGTAGCGTCCAAGAGACCCAGTACTTC; CDR3: CASSVQETQYF; V: TRBV28; J: TRBJ2-5; size: -; D: -
DNA: TGTGCCAGCAGTATGACAGGGGTCGATACGCAGTATTTT; CDR3: CASSMTGVDTQYF; V: TRBV2; J: TRBJ2-3; size: -; D: TRBD1
DNA: TGTGCCAGCAGCCCCGACAGGGTCAATGAGCAGTTCTTC; CDR3: CASSPDRVNEQFF; V: TRBV7-6; J: TRBJ2-1; size: -; D: TRBD1
DNA: TGCGCCAGCAGCCCCCCTGCGGATCGGGGAACAGATACGCAGTATTTT; CDR3: CASSPPADRGTDTQYF; V: TRBV5-1; J: TRBJ2-3; size: -; D: -
DNA: TGTGCCAGCAGCACGACAGGGGGCAATTCAGCTTTCTTT; CDR3: CASSTTGGNSAFF; V: TRBV6-5; J: TRBJ1-1; size: -; D: TRBD1
DNA: TGTGCCGTCCAGACTAGCGGAGTCTCCTACGAGCAGTACTTC; CDR3: CAVQTSGVSYEQYF; V: TRBV10-3; J: TRBJ2-7; size: -; D: TRBD2
DNA: TGTGCCAGCAGCGTAACAGGGGAGAACACTGAAGCTTTCTTT; CDR3: CASSVTGENTEAFF; V: TRBV9; J: TRBJ1-1; size: -; D: TRBD1
DNA: TGTGCCAGCAGTTTATCGGGCCCTTCGCGCACTGAAGCTTTCTTT; CDR3: CASSLSGPSRTEAFF; V: TRBV27; J: TRBJ1-1; size: -; D: -
DNA: TGTGCCAGCAGTTCCTTAGACAGAAACTCCTACGAGCAGTACTTC; CDR3: CASSSLDRNSYEQYF; V: TRBV28; J: TRBJ2-7; size: -; D: -
DNA: TGCGCCAGCAGCCTCGGACTAGCGGGAGTCGCCTCCTACAATGAGCAGTTCTTC; CDR3: CASSLGLAGVASYNEQFF; V: TRBV5-1; J: TRBJ2-1; size: once; D: TRBD2
DNA: TGTGCCAGTAGTAAGGACAGGGAGAGCTACAATGAGCAGTTCTTC; CDR3: CASSKDRESYNEQFF; V: TRBV19; J: TRBJ2-1; size: -; D: TRBD1
DNA: TGTGCCAGCAGCTTAGTGGGTAGCGGGAGCCCAGATACGCAGTATTTT; CDR3: CASSLVGSGSPDTQYF; V: TRBV7-2; J: TRBJ2-3; size: -; D: TRBD2
DNA: TGCGCCAGCAGCGGAGAGACAGGGATCGACGAGCAGTACTTC; CDR3: CASSGETGIDEQYF; V: TRBV5-1; J: TRBJ2-7; size: few; D: TRBD1
DNA: TGTGCCAGCAGCTCGACAGGGGTTAATCAGCCCCAGCATTTT; CDR3: CASSSTGVNQPQHF; V: TRBV5-6; J: TRBJ1-5; size: -; D: TRBD1
DNA: TGTGCCAGCAGTTTATTTCAGGGGCTTGCCGGGGAGCTGTTTTTT; CDR3: CASSLFQGLAGELFF; V: TRBV27; J: TRBJ2-2; size: -; D: -
DNA: TGTGCCAGCAGTGATCAGGGTAGTCTTGGAAACACCATATATTTT; CDR3: CASSDQGSLGNTIYF; V: TRBV6-1; J: TRBJ1-3; size: once; D: -
DNA: TGTGCCAGCAGCCCGGACAGGGAAGAGACCCAGTACTTC; CDR3: CASSPDREETQYF; V: TRBV5-6; J: TRBJ2-5; size: -; D: TRBD1
DNA: TGCGCCAGTCGGGGGGCAAACTATGGCTACACCTTC; CDR3: CASRGANYGYTF; V: TRBV5-1; J: TRBJ1-2; size: -; D: -
DNA: TGTGCCAGCGGACAGTTGAATCAGCCCCAGCATTTT; CDR3: CASGQLNQPQHF; V: TRBV19; J: TRBJ1-5; size: few; D: -
DNA: TGTGCCAGCAGCTTGGGAGACAATGAGCAGTTCTTC; CDR3: CASSLGDNEQFF; V: TRBV5-6; J: TRBJ2-1; size: -; D: -
DNA: TGCAGCGTTGTATACAGTATGGAGACCCAGTACTTC; CDR3: CSVVYSMETQYF; V: TRBV29-1; J: TRBJ2-5; size: -; D: -
DNA: TGTGCCAGCAGCCCCCCGGGCGGGGCTAAAAACATTCAGTACTTC; CDR3: CASSPPGGAKNIQYF; V: TRBV4-2; J: TRBJ2-4; size: -; D: -
DNA: TGCGCCAGCAGCCCAAGGACAGGGTTGGTCTACGAGCAGTACTTC; CDR3: CASSPRTGLVYEQYF; V: TRBV5-1; J: TRBJ2-7; size: -; D: TRBD1
DNA: TGCGCCAGTCACCGGGACCTCGGACTAGCGGGAGATCGCCCTGAGCAGTTCTTC; CDR3: CASHRDLGLAGDRPEQFF; V: TRBV5-1; J: TRBJ2-1; size: -; D: TRBD2
DNA: TGTGCCAGCAGCCAATTGGGGACAACTGAGCAGTTCTTC; CDR3: CASSQLGTTEQFF; V: TRBV4-2; J: TRBJ2-1; size: -; D: -
DNA: TGTGCCAGCGGGCTTTTTCGAACGGATGAGCAGTTCTTC; CDR3: CASGLFRTDEQFF; V: TRBV6-5; J: TRBJ2-1; size: -; D: -
DNA: TGTGCCAGCAGCGCTGGGGGAACTAGCGCCTCCTACGAGCAGTACTTC; CDR3: CASSAGGTSASYEQYF; V: TRBV9; J: TRBJ2-7; size: -; D: TRBD2
DNA: TGTGCCAGCAGCCAAGGACAGCTCTATGGCTACACCTTC; CDR3: CASSQGQLYGYTF; V: TRBV7-9; J: TRBJ1-2; size: -; D: -
DNA: TGTGCCAGCAGTGCGCAGGGGCAGCCCCAGCATTTT; CDR3: CASSAQGQPQHF; V: TRBV27; J: TRBJ1-5; size: few; D: -
DNA: TGCAGCGCCGAAGGTGGAGACTATGGCTACACCTTC; CDR3: CSAEGGDYGYTF; V: TRBV29-1; J: TRBJ1-2; size: -; D: -
DNA: TGCGCCAGCAGCAGGGGATCCTATGGCTACACCTTC; CDR3: CASSRGSYGYTF; V: TRBV5-1; J: TRBJ1-2; size: few; D: -
DNA: TGTGCCAGCAGTTTCCGGAGGCAAGAGACCCAGTACTTC; CDR3: CASSFRRQETQYF; V: TRBV2; J: TRBJ2-5; size: -; D: -
DNA: TGTGCCAGCTCACCTAGGCCAGCGGGAGGGCCGAACACCGGGGAGCTGTTTTTT; CDR3: CASSPRPAGGPNTGELFF; V: TRBV18; J: TRBJ2-2; size: -; D: TRBD2
DNA: TGCAGCGCGCATTACGGAGGCCCCACAGATACGCAGTATTTT; CDR3: CSAHYGGPTDTQYF; V: TRBV29-1; J: TRBJ2-3; size: -; D: -
DNA: TGTGCCAGCGGCCAGGAATGGTCAAGCACAGATACGCAGTATTTT; CDR3: CASGQEWSSTDTQYF; V: TRBV2; J: TRBJ2-3; size: -; D: -
DNA: TGTGCCAGCAGCGTAGGGGGGGAGGGGGGATACGAGCAGTACTTC; CDR3: CASSVGGEGGYEQYF; V: TRBV9; J: TRBJ2-7; size: -; D: -
DNA: TGTGCCAGTAGAACACAGGGGGACTATGGCTACACCTTC; CDR3: CASRTQGDYGYTF; V: TRBV19; J: TRBJ1-2; size: -; D: TRBD1
DNA: TGTGCCAGCAGGCCGCAGGGATTCCACGAGCAGTACTTC; CDR3: CASRPQGFHEQYF; V: TRBV27; J: TRBJ2-7; size: -; D: -
DNA: TGCGCCAGCAGGGGGGACAGGGAAGGGTACGAGCAGTACTTC; CDR3: CASRGDREGYEQYF; V: TRBV10-2; J: TRBJ2-7; size: -; D: TRBD1
DNA: TGTGCCAGCAGTTATAGCGGGAGGGCCGAGAGTGAGCAGTACTTC; CDR3: CASSYSGRAESEQYF; V: TRBV5-6; J: TRBJ2-7; size: -; D: TRBD2
DNA: TGTGCCAGCAGGACTAGCGGGAGGGCAGATACGCAGTATTTT; CDR3: CASRTSGRADTQYF; V: TRBV6-5; J: TRBJ2-3; size: -; D: TRBD2
DNA: TGTGCCTGGAAAGCGGGAGTAGTCTATGGGCAGTTCTTC; CDR3: CAWKAGVVYGQFF; V: TRBV30; J: TRBJ2-1; size: once; D: TRBD2
DNA: TGTGCCACCAGCAGATTCGGGGTCTCGCACGGGGAGCAGTACTTC; CDR3: CATSRFGVSHGEQYF; V: TRBV15; J: TRBJ2-7; size: -; D: -
DNA: TGTGCCAGCAGGGCTAGCGGGAGGGTTTACAATGAGCAGTTCTTC; CDR3: CASRASGRVYNEQFF; V: TRBV7-2; J: TRBJ2-1; size: -; D: TRBD2
DNA: TGTGCCAGCATCCAGCTCCCGGGACAGGGGGGTACTGGAAACACCATATATTTT; CDR3: CASIQLPGQGGTGNTIYF; V: TRBV28; J: TRBJ1-3; size: once; D: TRBD1
DNA: TGCGCCAGCAGCCCGCGGGTGGCTGGGGCCAACGTCCTGACTTTC; CDR3: CASSPRVAGANVLTF; V: TRBV5-1; J: TRBJ2-6; size: -; D: -
DNA: TGTGCCAGCAGCTCCCCGGCGCTAGCGGGAGTCAATGAGCAGTTCTTC; CDR3: CASSSPALAGVNEQFF; V: TRBV7-3; J: TRBJ2-1; size: -; D: TRBD2
DNA: TGTGCCAGCAGCTCCTCGACTAGCCTCGGCACAGATACGCAGTATTTT; CDR3: CASSSSTSLGTDTQYF; V: TRBV13; J: TRBJ2-3; size: once; D: TRBD2
DNA: TGTGCCAGCAGTGAAAGCGAGGACAGAGGCTACGAGCAGTACTTC; CDR3: CASSESEDRGYEQYF; V: TRBV6-1; J: TRBJ2-7; size: few; D: -
DNA: TGCGCCAGCAGCCAAGCAGGGGGCCGGAACAATGAGCAGTTCTTC; CDR3: CASSQAGGRNNEQFF; V: TRBV4-3; J: TRBJ2-1; size: -; D: TRBD1